The source of this T cell receptor (beta chain) is a study of blood T cells in healthy people across ages. Study findings and constraints: Older individuals had lower TCR beta diversity per million T cells (the decline was roughly linear).

The authors ran a second PCR of roughly 6 to 12 cycles using a sample-barcoded 5' primer and a J-beta primer mix. MiXCR, applied by TCRdb to the 5' RACE reads, yields one record per CDR3 protein. The sample has more than 700,000 distinct CDR3 sequences, approximately 53% seen once. The V gene's germline CDR1 is ENHRY and CDR2 SYGVKD. The CDR3 runs to 17 residues. Regarding this clonotype: The target antigen is unknown.

Sequenced input: blood. The chain has TRBV10-3 and TRBJ2-1, with D maybe TRBD2 (6 bases). Judging by the DNA end, TRBJ2-7 fits better; the J call may be wrong. The receptor comes from a man older than 75 in good health. The CDR3 loop is CAISETSSANPYNEQYF. CDR3 DNA sequence: TGTGCCATCAGTGAGACATCTAGCGCGAACCCATACAATGAGCAGTACTTC.